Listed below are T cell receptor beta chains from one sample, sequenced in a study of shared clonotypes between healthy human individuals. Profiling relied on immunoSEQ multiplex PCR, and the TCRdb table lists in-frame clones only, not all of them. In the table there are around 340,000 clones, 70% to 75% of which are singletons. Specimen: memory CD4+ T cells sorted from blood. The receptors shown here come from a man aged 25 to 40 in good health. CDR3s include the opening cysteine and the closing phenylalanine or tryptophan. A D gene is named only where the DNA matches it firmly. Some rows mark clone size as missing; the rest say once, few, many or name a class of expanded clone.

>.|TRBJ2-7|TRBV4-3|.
TGCGCCAGCAGCCAAGCTTCAGGGCTTAACGAGCAGTACTTC
CASSQASGLNEQYF
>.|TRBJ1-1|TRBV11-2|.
TGTGCCAGCATCAAAAAGTGGGGGAACACTGAAGCTTTCTTT
CASIKKWGNTEAFF
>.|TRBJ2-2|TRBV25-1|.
TGTGCCAGCAGTGGGCGGGGGCTGGGGGAGCTGTTTTTT
CASSGRGLGELFF
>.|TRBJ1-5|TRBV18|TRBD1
TGTGCCAGCTCACCACCGGGACAGGGTGAGGGGAGCAATCAGCCCCAGCATTTT
CASSPPGQGEGSNQPQHF
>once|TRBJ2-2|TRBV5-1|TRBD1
TGCGCCAGCAGCGCACTACAGGGGGTCGGCGGGGAGCTGTTTTTT
CASSALQGVGGELFF
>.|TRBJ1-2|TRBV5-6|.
TGTGCCAGCAGCTTGACCAACGGACAGAACTATGGCTACACCTTC
CASSLTNGQNYGYTF
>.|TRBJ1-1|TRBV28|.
TGTGCCAGCAGTACCCCACAGTTAAGTATCACTGAAGCTTTCTTT
CASSTPQLSITEAFF
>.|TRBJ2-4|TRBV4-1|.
TGCGCCAGCAGCTCGCTAGGAGGGGGATTAGCCAAAAACATTCAGTACTTC
CASSSLGGGLAKNIQYF
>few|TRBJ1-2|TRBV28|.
TGTGCCAGCAGTCCACCGGCAGTCCGCTACTATGGCTACACCTTC
CASSPPAVRYYGYTF
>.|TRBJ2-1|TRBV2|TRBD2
TGTGCCAGCAAGGGGCGGGAGTCGACGGGGGAGCAGTTCTTC
CASKGRESTGEQFF
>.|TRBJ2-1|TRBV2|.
TGTGCCTCGCAGGGATTCGGGTTCTCCTACAATGAGCAGTTCTTC
CASQGFGFSYNEQFF
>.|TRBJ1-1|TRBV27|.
TGTGCCAGCCGCAAGGAGGGTCGCACTGAAGCTTTCTTT
CASRKEGRTEAFF
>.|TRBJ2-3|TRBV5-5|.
TGTGCCAGCAGCTTGGGCCCGTCACGATACGATACGCAGTATTTT
CASSLGPSRYDTQYF
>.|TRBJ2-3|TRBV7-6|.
TGTGCCAGCAGCTCGGACGGGGGAAGCACAGATACGCAGTATTTT
CASSSDGGSTDTQYF
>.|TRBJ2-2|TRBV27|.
TGTGCCAGCAGACCCAGGGGCGCGGGCACCGGGGAGCTGTTTTTT
CASRPRGAGTGELFF
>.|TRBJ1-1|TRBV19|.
TGTGCCAGTAGTACAGGCGTCGGGGGAAGACAGACTGAAGCTTTCTTT
CASSTGVGGRQTEAFF
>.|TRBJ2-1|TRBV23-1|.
TGCGCCAGCAGCCGGGACAATGAGCAGTTCTTC
CASSRDNEQFF
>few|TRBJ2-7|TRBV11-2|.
TGTGCCAGCAGCTCCTCCGCCTCCTACGAGCAGTACTTC
CASSSSASYEQYF
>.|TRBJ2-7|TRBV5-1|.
TGCGCCAGCAGCTTGGAGGCAGGTACCACCTACGAGCAGTACTTC
CASSLEAGTTYEQYF
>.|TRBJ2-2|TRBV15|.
TGTGCCACCAGCAGAGATTCCGCCGGGGAGCTGTTTTTT
CATSRDSAGELFF
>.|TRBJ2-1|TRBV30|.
TGTGCCTGGAGGGTTACGACGGAGCAGTTCTTC
CAWRVTTEQFF
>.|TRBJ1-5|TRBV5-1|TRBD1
TGCGCCAGCAGCTTGGAGACAGGGTGGGGTCAGCCCCAGCATTTT
CASSLETGWGQPQHF
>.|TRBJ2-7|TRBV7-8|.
TGTGCCAGCACCCGACTAGCCTACGAGCAGTACTTC
CASTRLAYEQYF
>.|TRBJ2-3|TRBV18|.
TGTGCCAGCTCACCACAGACAGACCGGCAGTATTTT
CASSPQTDRQYF
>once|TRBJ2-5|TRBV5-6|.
TGTGCCAGCAGTTACGTGGCTCGAGAGACCCAGTACTTC
CASSYVARETQYF
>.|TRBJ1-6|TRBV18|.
TGTGCCAGCTCACCAAGAAAAGCAGGGTTAGCGTCACCCCTCCACTTT
CASSPRKAGLASPLHF
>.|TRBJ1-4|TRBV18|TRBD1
TGTGCCAGCTCACCACCACAGGGGACGTATGAAAAACTGTTTTTT
CASSPPQGTYEKLFF
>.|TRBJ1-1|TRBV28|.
TGTGCCAGCAGTTTACCCTCGTGGGGAGCTTTCTTT
CASSLPSWGAFF
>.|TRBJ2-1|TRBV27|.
TGTGCCAGCAGCAAAAGCGTAGGACTCAATGAGCAGTTCTTC
CASSKSVGLNEQFF
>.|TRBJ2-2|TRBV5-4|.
TGTGCCAGCAGCTTTCCAGGCGGCCCCGGGGAGCTGTTTTTT
CASSFPGGPGELFF
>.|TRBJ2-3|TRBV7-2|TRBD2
TGTGCCAGCAGTTTACAGGCCCAGCGGGAGCGAGGTACGCAGTATTTT
CASSLQAQRERGTQYF
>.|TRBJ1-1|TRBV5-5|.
TGTGCCAGTACGGAGACAGGAGGTCTTGCGACTGGTTTCTTT
CASTETGGLATGFF
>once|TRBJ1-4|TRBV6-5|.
TGTGCCAGCAGTAACACACGTGAAAAACTGTTTTTT
CASSNTREKLFF
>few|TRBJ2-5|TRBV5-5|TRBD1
TGTGCCAGCAGCCGATCAGGGGGAGAGACCCAGTACTTC
CASSRSGGETQYF
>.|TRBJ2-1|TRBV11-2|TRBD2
TGTGCCAGCAGCTTAGGTAGCGGGAGATTCAATGAGCAGTTCTTC
CASSLGSGRFNEQFF
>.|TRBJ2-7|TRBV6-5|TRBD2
TGTGCCAGCAGTTTATCGATAGCGGGAGAAGGTGAGCAGTACTTC
CASSLSIAGEGEQYF
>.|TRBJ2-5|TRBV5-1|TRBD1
TGCGCCAGCAGCGGATTTATAACCGGGACAGAACAAGAGACCCAGTACTTC
CASSGFITGTEQETQYF
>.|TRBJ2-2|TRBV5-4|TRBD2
TGTGCCAGCAGCGTGCGACTAGGCGGGGGTGGCACCGGGGAGCTGTTTTTT
CASSVRLGGGGTGELFF
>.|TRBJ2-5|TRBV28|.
TGTGCCAGCAGCCCACCTCTAGGACTGGGGTCTTCCGGGACCCAGTACTTC
CASSPPLGLGSSGTQYF
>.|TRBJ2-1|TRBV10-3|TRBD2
TGTGCCATCAGTGGGGGTAGCGGGAGTGGTAGTAATGAGCAGTTCTTC
CAISGGSGSGSNEQFF
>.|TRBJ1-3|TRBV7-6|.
TGTGCCAGCAGCTTAATGGTTTCCGGAGGGTCCTCTGGAAACACCATATATTTT
CASSLMVSGGSSGNTIYF
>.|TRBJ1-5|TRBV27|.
TGTGCCAGCAGTTTGGGCAGTGGCAATCAGCCCCAGCATTTT
CASSLGSGNQPQHF
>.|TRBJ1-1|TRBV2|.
TGTGCCAGCTTCAGGGCCACCCTTATGAACACTGAAGCTTTCTTT
CASFRATLMNTEAFF
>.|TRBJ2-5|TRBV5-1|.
TGCGCCAGCAGCTTGGCGAAAGGGGCGTACCAAGAGACCCAGTACTTC
CASSLAKGAYQETQYF
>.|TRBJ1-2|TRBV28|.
TGTGCCAGCAGTTTTTCAGGGGCGTACGGCTACACCTTC
CASSFSGAYGYTF
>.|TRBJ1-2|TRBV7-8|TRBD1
TGTGCCAGCAGTTTAGGGGGGACAGCTAACTATGGCTACACCTTC
CASSLGGTANYGYTF
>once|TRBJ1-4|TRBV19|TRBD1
TGTGCCAGTAGTAACAGGGGCGCAACTAATGAAAAACTGTTTTTT
CASSNRGATNEKLFF
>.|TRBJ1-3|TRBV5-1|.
TGCGCCAGCAGCTTTTTGGGGGCTGGTGGAAACACCATATATTTT
CASSFLGAGGNTIYF
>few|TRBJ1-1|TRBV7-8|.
TGTGCCAGCAGCTCTACCTGGGCAGGGAGGACTGAAGCTTTCTTT
CASSSTWAGRTEAFF
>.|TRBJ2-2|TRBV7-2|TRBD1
TGTGCCAGCAGCATCCGCGGGACAGGGGTGTCCGGGGAGCTGTTTTTT
CASSIRGTGVSGELFF
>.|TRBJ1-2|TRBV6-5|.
TGTGCCAGCAGATCTAACGACGGGGGAGGCTACACCTTC
CASRSNDGGGYTF
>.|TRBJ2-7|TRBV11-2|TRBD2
TGTGCCAGCAGCCAAAGCGGGGTCCGGAACGAGCAGTACTTC
CASSQSGVRNEQYF
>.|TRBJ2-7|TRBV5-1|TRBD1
TGCGCCAGCAGCTTAAACACCATAGGACAGGGATACGAGCAGTACTTC
CASSLNTIGQGYEQYF
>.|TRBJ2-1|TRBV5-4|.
TGTGCCAGCAGCTATGGACGGTTTCAGGGTGAGCAGTTCTTC
CASSYGRFQGEQFF